This T cell receptor beta chain is drawn from a study of CD8 T cells in ankylosing spondylitis. Generation of TCR beta libraries employed quantitative 5'-RACE incorporating molecular barcodes. TCRdb called the 5' RACE reads again in MiXCR, with one record for every CDR3 protein. The sample lists 750,000 to 850,000 distinct CDR3 sequences; about an eighth were seen once. About this clonotype: What it binds is unknown.

Study-level findings and limits: Among TCR beta sequences, a motif of several highly homologous variants appeared characteristic of ankylosing spondylitis blood. Peripheral blood samples showed relatively rare disease-linked clones, and these clones were CD8+. Disease-linked clones were reportedly significantly enriched in matched ankylosing spondylitis synovial fluid.

V was pared by 5 bases and J by 5 bases, with 12 bases between. This CDR3 is 13 amino acids long. In germline, CDR1 is SGHTA, CDR2 FQGTGA. This chain connects TRBV7-3 to TRBJ2-5, with D possibly being TRBD2 (5 bases). The specimen sequenced was blood, either unsorted or a sorted T cell fraction (not recorded which). The TCR originated in a male donor with ankylosing spondylitis. Here the CDR3 reads CASSPDPGETQYF. CDR3 bases: TGTGCCAGCAGCCCGGACCCGGGGGAGACCCAGTACTTC.